The clone carrying this TCR beta chain was counted many times. One entry per CDR3 protein, called by TCRdb with MiXCR from the 5' RACE reads. The table includes a few hundred thousand distinct CDR3 sequences, around 11% detected once. This CDR3 spans 13 amino acids. Germline V gives CDR1 DFQATT, CDR2 SNEGSKA (reference sequence). The ends were cut back, 4 bases at V and 6 bases at J, with 16 bases in the middle. This record belongs to a study of CD8 T cells in ankylosing spondylitis. Material for sequencing was blood, either unsorted or a sorted T cell fraction (not recorded which). The TCR comes from a male donor with ankylosing spondylitis or in good health (not recorded which). This chain joins TRBV20-1 and TRBJ2-7, with D possibly TRBD2 on 5 matching bases. The CDR3 region has the DNA TGCAGTGCTACGGCGGGTTCGTTCTCCGAGCAGTACTTC. It encodes CSATAGSFSEQYF.